Below, 22 T cell receptor beta chains from the same sample are listed, as sequenced in a study of T cells in Graves' hyperthyroidism and ophthalmopathy (dated by TCRdb to the late 2010s). The library was obtained by multiplex PCR. TCRdb shows the sequencer as Illumina HiSeq 2000. The TCR beta CDR3 regions were amplified from the RNA transcripts. The first round of RT-PCR for the TCR CDR3 was performed with the HTBI primer set and the Qiagen OneStep RT-PCR kit. Starting from the raw public reads, TCRdb applied fastp trimming at Q25, assembled clones with MiXCR and retained in-frame beta chains. All rows with the same CDR3 protein become a single entry with the most common DNA and genes. Across this sample there are roughly 530,000 distinct CDR3 sequences, with over 15% seen only once. Jointly, the top ten make up about 16% of the sample. The sequenced sample consisted of blood. These receptors were taken from a woman aged 18-29 years with Graves' ophthalmopathy.

This clonotype occurred many times. The rearrangement joins TRBV28 to TRBJ2-7; 8 bases are shared with TRBD2. Germline V CDR1 and CDR2: MDHEN, SYDVKM. CDR3 length: 13 amino acids. Germline trimming cut 4 bases from V and 3 bases from J; bases unmatched to any gene: 2. This CDR3 is CASSWTSNYEQYF. The CDR3 DNA sequence: TGTGCCAGCAGTTGGACTAGCAACTACGAGCAGTACTTC. The full variable domain, with the rest looked up from reference TRBV28 and TRBJ2-7, is DVKVTQSSRYLVKRTGEKVFLECVQDMDHENMFWYRQDPGLGLRLIYFSYDVKMKEKGDIPEGYSVSREKKERFSLILESASTNQTSMYLCASSWTSNYEQYFGPGTRLTVT.

This sequence joins TRBV4-2 and TRBJ2-1; a weak D match, TRBD2 (6 bases). Deletions cut 0 bases from V and 9 bases from J, with 18 bases between. The CDR3 is 16 amino acids. Germline V gives CDR1 LGHNA, CDR2 YNFKEQ. CDR3 amino acids: CASSQERRGIGVEQFF. CDR3 nucleotides: TGTGCCAGCAGCCAAGAACGGCGGGGTATAGGTGTTGAGCAGTTCTTC.

The chain has TRBV6-2 or TRBV6-3 and TRBJ1-5; D gene uncertain. This CDR3 spans 16 amino acids. V was pared by 0 bases and J by 8 bases, with 17 bases between. Germline V gene sequence: CDR1 MNHEY, CDR2 SVGEGT. DNA of the CDR3: TGTGCCAGCAGTTACTCCCGAGTGTGGGGAAGAAAGCCCCAGCATTTT. Its protein product is CASSYSRVWGRKPQHF.

This clonotype was seen at least ten times. The chain combines TRBV27 with TRBJ2-7; D possibly matches TRBD1 or TRBD2 (5 bases each). Germline values: CDR1 MNHEY, CDR2 SMNVEV (reference sequence). The CDR3 covers 14 residues. Trimming took off 5 bases at V and 2 bases at J, with 13 bases between the two ends. The CDR3 coding sequence is TGTGCCAGCAGTAACTGGGACCGTACCTACGAGCAGTACTTC. It yields the protein CASSNWDRTYEQYF.

This clonotype came up many times. The rearrangement joins TRBV27 to TRBJ2-1, with 7 bases matching TRBD2. The V gene's germline CDR1 is MNHEY and CDR2 SMNVEV (reference sequence). V was pared by 2 bases and J by 7 bases, with 5 bases of the junction left unmatched. The CDR3 contains 14 residues. This CDR3 is CASSLASGTNEQFF. The DNA for the CDR3 is TGTGCCAGCAGTTTAGCTAGCGGCACTAATGAGCAGTTCTTC.

This clonotype was detected only a few times. This sequence joins TRBV4-1 and TRBJ2-1; no firm D call. V was shortened by 3 bases and J by 9 bases, with 9 bases between the two germline ends. The CDR3 has 12 residues. The V gene's germline CDR1 is MGHRA and CDR2 YSYEKL. This CDR3 is CASSHISTEQFF. The CDR3 nucleotides read TGCGCCAGCAGCCATATATCTACTGAGCAGTTCTTC.

This clonotype was seen repeatedly, ten times or more. V is TRBV5-1 and J is TRBJ2-3; possible D gene TRBD1, 6 bases. Germline V gene lookup returns CDR1 SGHRS and CDR2 YFSETQ. Trimming removed 0 bases at V and 4 bases at J, with 12 bases between. There are 15 residues in the CDR3. CDR3 bases: TGCGCCAGCAGCTTGGCAATAGGGGGAGCAGATACGCAGTATTTT. Its protein is CASSLAIGGADTQYF.

This clonotype was detected many times. The V and J genes are TRBV11-2 and TRBJ1-2; 9 bases line up with TRBD1. Germline V gene sequence: CDR1 SGHAT, CDR2 FQNNGV. V lost 3 bases and J lost 5; bases outside the gene matches: 4. This CDR3 contains 14 residues. CDR3 sequence (DNA): TGTGCCAGCAGCTTGGTACAGGGGGCATATGGCTACACCTTC. Translated, it gives CASSLVQGAYGYTF.

This clonotype appeared a few times. The chain couples TRBV20-1 to TRBJ1-4, with D unresolved. Trimming left V 3 bases short and J 8 bases short, with 13 bases between. This CDR3 region has 13 residues. Germline V lookup: CDR1 DFQATT, CDR2 SNEGSKA (reference sequence). CDR3 residues: CSASRPRTEKLFF. In DNA form, the CDR3 reads TGCAGTGCTAGTCGTCCACGAACCGAAAAACTGTTTTTT.

Many counts were recorded for this clonotype. The chain has TRBV2 and TRBJ2-7; D is uncertain. V was trimmed by 5 bases and J by 5 bases, leaving 16 bases between them. CDR1 is SNHLY, CDR2 FYNNEI, per germline. The CDR3 loop spans 14 amino acids. For the CDR3, the DNA is TGTGCCAGCAGTTACCTTAGGGTGTTCAACGAGCAGTACTTC. This codes for CASSYLRVFNEQYF.

V usage is TRBV4-1 and J usage is TRBJ1-1; D not certain. From germline, CDR1 is MGHRA and CDR2 YSYEKL. The CDR3 is made up of 14 amino acids. V was cut by 1 base and J by 8 bases, with 14 bases left in between. The CDR3 sequence is CASSQVLGYGEAFF. Here the CDR3 DNA reads TGCGCCAGCAGCCAAGTCTTGGGATATGGCGAAGCTTTCTTT.

This clonotype was counted a few times. V and J are TRBV29-1 and TRBJ1-5, with D unresolved. The CDR3 consists of 13 residues. From germline, CDR1 is SQVTM and CDR2 ANQGSEA. V lost 5 bases and J 0 bases, leaving 8 bases between the germline ends. CDR3 region: CSVRQDSNQPQHF. As DNA, the CDR3 is TGCAGCGTTCGCCAGGATAGCAATCAGCCCCAGCATTTT.

This clonotype came up many times. The chain links TRBV6-6 to TRBJ1-1; D might be TRBD1 (6 bases). V dropped 2 bases and J dropped 4 bases, with 14 bases sitting between them. Germline CDR1 MNHNY, CDR2 SVGAGI (reference sequence). CDR3 size: 15 residues. The CDR3 loop reads CASSYTGMMVTEAFF. The CDR3 bases are TGTGCCAGCAGTTACACAGGGATGATGGTCACTGAAGCTTTCTTT.

The gene calls are TRBV19 and TRBJ2-7, with TRBD2 matching 8 bases. Germline values: CDR1 LNHDA, CDR2 SQIVND (reference sequence). The ends lost 4 bases at V and 2 bases at J; junction bases unmatched: 7. The CDR3 sequence is 15 residues long. CDR3 protein: CASSNGRGAPYEQYF. The CDR3 bases are TGTGCCAGTAGTAATGGGCGGGGGGCACCCTACGAGCAGTACTTC.

There are a few counts of this clonotype. The genes are TRBV10-3 and TRBJ2-7; D is possibly TRBD2 (6 bases). From germline, CDR1 is ENHRY and CDR2 SYGVKD. Trimming took off 9 bases at V and 2 bases at J, with 11 bases between the two ends. The CDR3 is 12 amino acids. The CDR3 region is CAIAGSAYEQYF. The CDR3 DNA sequence: TGTGCCATTGCGGGGTCCGCCTACGAGCAGTACTTC.

The chain carries TRBV5-4 and TRBJ2-7; 8 bases align to TRBD2. The CDR3 contains 18 residues. Germline V gene sequence: CDR1 SGHNT, CDR2 YYREEE (reference sequence). With 0 bases clipped from V and 1 base from J, the junction kept 12 bases outside the gene matches. The CDR3 protein is CASSLALASGPTSYEQYF. The DNA of the CDR3 is TGTGCCAGCAGCTTGGCCCTGGCTAGCGGGCCGACATCCTACGAGCAGTACTTC.

This clonotype was detected many times. V is TRBV12-3 or TRBV12-4 and J is TRBJ2-2, with 8 bases that match TRBD2. CDR3 length equals 16 residues. V shed 7 bases, J shed 1 base, and the junction held 8 bases outside the gene matches. CDR3 protein: CASTEGAGGNTGELFF. CDR3 bases: TGTGCCAGCACCGAAGGGGCGGGAGGGAACACCGGGGAGCTGTTTTTT.

This clonotype was counted many times. The chain carries TRBV6-1 and TRBJ2-5; 8 nucleotides agree with TRBD1. The CDR3 contains 15 residues. The germline V gene encodes CDR1 MNHNS and CDR2 SASEGT. V lost 3 bases, J lost 1 base, and 4 bases stayed unmatched. CDR3 sequence reads: CASSELRGPQETQYF. CDR3 nucleotide sequence: TGTGCCAGCAGTGAGCTCAGGGGGCCCCAAGAGACCCAGTACTTC.

The chain joins TRBV6-1 to TRBJ1-2; D gene ambiguous. Looked up from germline, CDR1 is MNHNS and CDR2 is SASEGT. The CDR3 contains 13 residues. Deletions cut 1 base from V and 8 bases from J, with 11 bases between. For the CDR3, the DNA is TGTGCCAGCAGTGAAGGGACGTGGAACGGCTACACCTTC. This sequence encodes CASSEGTWNGYTF.

This clonotype was seen at least ten times. In DNA form, the CDR3 reads TGCAGTGCTAGCGACTCCTATACGCAGTATTTT. It encodes CSASDSYTQYF. The gene calls are TRBV20-1 and TRBJ2-3; D unclear. The CDR3 covers 11 residues. V was trimmed by 3 bases and J by 7 bases, leaving 8 bases between them. Germline V gene data show CDR1 as DFQATT and CDR2 as SNEGSKA (reference sequence).

This clonotype was detected a few times. The V gene is TRBV5-1, the J gene TRBJ1-1, with D uncertain. Germline V gene sequence: CDR1 SGHRS, CDR2 YFSETQ. CDR3 length: 15 residues. V lost 1 base, J lost 6 bases, and 16 bases lay in between. The CDR3 is CASSLRPQGTSEAFF. CDR3 nucleotides: TGCGCCAGCAGCTTGCGCCCTCAAGGTACTTCTGAAGCTTTCTTT.

CDR3 DNA: TGTGCCAGCAGCGTAACAGGGAGAGCCTACGAGCAGTACTTC. Encoded protein: CASSVTGRAYEQYF. The chain uses TRBV13 and TRBJ2-7, with D perhaps matching TRBD1 (6 bases). The CDR3 has 14 residues. V was cut by 5 bases and J by 2 bases, with 13 bases left in between. The V gene's germline CDR1 is PRHDT and CDR2 FYEKMQ (reference sequence).